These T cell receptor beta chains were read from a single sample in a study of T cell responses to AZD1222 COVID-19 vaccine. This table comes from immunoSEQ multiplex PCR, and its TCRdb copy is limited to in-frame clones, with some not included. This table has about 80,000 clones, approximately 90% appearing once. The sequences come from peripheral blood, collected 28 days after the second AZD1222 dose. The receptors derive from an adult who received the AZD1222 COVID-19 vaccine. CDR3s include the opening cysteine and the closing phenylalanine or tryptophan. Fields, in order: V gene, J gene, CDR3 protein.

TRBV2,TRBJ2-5,CASTDRAGDTQYF
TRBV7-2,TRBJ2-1,CASSYTVIEQFF
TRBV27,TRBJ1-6,CARRTGTQFGHF
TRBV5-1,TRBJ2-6,CASSLGGPEVLTF
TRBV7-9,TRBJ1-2,CASSLEGQGSYGYTF
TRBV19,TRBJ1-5,CASNPIDSSNQPQHF
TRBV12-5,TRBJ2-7,CASGSDGSYEQYF
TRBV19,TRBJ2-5,CASSIGPGGTGTQYF
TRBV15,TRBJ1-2,CATSSVRGGYTF
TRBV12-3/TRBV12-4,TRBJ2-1,CASSIRNEQFF
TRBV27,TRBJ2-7,CASREGFEEQYF
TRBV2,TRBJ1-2,CASSETGAMIYGYTF
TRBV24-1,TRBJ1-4,CATQGQGTEKLFF
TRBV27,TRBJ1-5,CASSPVGSNQPQHF
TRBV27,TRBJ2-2,CASGNRGNTGELFF
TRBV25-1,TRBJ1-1,CASSDRQGKAFF
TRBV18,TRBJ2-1,CASSNTRGLAGDTYNEQFF
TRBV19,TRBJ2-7,CASSPGTSGYEQYF
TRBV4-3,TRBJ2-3,CASSQDTGLAGTDTQYF
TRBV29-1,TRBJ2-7,CSVARTSGGEQYF
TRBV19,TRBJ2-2,CASSPRRTTGELFF
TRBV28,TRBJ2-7,CASSSPGPTSEQYF
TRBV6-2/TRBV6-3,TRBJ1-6,CASSLDSPSSPLHF
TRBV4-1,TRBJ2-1,CASSSRTRTIYNEQFF
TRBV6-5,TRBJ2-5,CASSYSRSEKETQYF
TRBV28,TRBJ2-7,CASSLGREQYF
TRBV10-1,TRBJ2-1,CASSPVAGVDDEQFF
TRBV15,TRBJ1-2,CATRGDVADFYGYTF
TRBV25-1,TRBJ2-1,CASSEELGGSEQFF
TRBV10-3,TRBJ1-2,CAISETSYGNYGYTF
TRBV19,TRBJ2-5,CASTSALGRRETQYF
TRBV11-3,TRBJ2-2,CASSFSRVGYPGELFF
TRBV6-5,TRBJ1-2,CASSKTYSNYGYTF
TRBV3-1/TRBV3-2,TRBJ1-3,CASSPVGRSSGNTIYF